One sample yielded the 23 T cell receptor beta chains listed below, sequenced in a study of blood T cell repertoires in COVID-19. Repertoires were generated with immunoSEQ multiplex PCR, while TCRdb's copy carries only in-frame clones and drops some. The sample records roughly 300,000 clones, around 83% being singletons. The sequenced material came from peripheral blood. These receptors originate from a woman aged 50 to 60 with acute or convalescent COVID-19.

This chain uses TRBV9 with TRBJ2-1, with D uncertain. This CDR3 has 15 residues. The V gene lost 0 bases and the J gene lost 7 bases, with 14 bases spanning the gap. Per the germline V gene, CDR1 is SGDLS and CDR2 is YYNGEE. CDR3 in amino acids: CASSVVPAGRNEQFF. CDR3 in DNA: TGTGCCAGCAGCGTAGTCCCGGCAGGTCGTAATGAGCAGTTCTTC.

The gene calls are TRBV7-2 and TRBJ2-7; a weak D match, TRBD2 (6 bases). V shed 5 bases and J shed 2 bases, with 16 bases lying between them. Germline V gives CDR1 SGHTA, CDR2 FQGNSA. This CDR3 comprises 15 residues. DNA of the CDR3: TGTGCCAGCAGCCGCTCCGGGACTCTGACCTACGAGCAGTACTTC. This encodes CASSRSGTLTYEQYF.

There are a few counts of this clone. In DNA, the CDR3 is TGTGCCAGCAGCCCGCATGGACAGGCCGGGGAGCTGTTTTTT. Protein: CASSPHGQAGELFF. V gene TRBV7-9 combines with J gene TRBJ2-2; TRBD1 agrees at 7 bases. V was clipped by 5 bases and J by 6 bases; unmatched bases: 6. The CDR3 contains 14 residues. CDR1 SEHNR and CDR2 FQNEAQ come from the germline V gene (reference sequence).

The chain recombines TRBV9 with TRBJ2-6, with 14 positions matching TRBD2. Germline CDR1 reads SGDLS; CDR2 reads YYNGEE. The length of the CDR3 is 18 residues. Trimming cost V 2 bases and J 2 bases; bases outside gene matches: 3. This CDR3 is CASSVRLAGGPGANVLTF. The CDR3, as DNA: TGTGCCAGCAGCGTCCGACTAGCGGGAGGGCCTGGGGCCAACGTCCTGACTTTC.

This clone was detected only once. V and J are TRBV7-6 and TRBJ2-1; possible D gene TRBD1, 6 bases. Germline V lookup: CDR1 SGHVS, CDR2 FNYEAQ. CDR3 length: 14 residues. V dropped 4 bases and J dropped 5 bases, with 12 bases sitting between them. The CDR3: CASSSLGQNNEQFF. CDR3 in DNA: TGTGCCAGCAGCTCCCTCGGACAGAACAATGAGCAGTTCTTC.

The chain couples TRBV30 to TRBJ1-2, with unresolved D. CDR3 length equals 12 residues. The ends were cut back, 8 bases at V and 2 bases at J, with 12 bases in the middle. Germline V CDR1 and CDR2: GTSNPN, SVGIG (reference sequence). DNA for the CDR3: TGTGCCGCGCCACTCGGGAACTATGGCTACACCTTC. Protein: CAAPLGNYGYTF.

The V and J genes are TRBV5-1 and TRBJ1-2; D possibly corresponds to TRBD1 (5 bases). V lost 3 bases and J 5 bases, leaving 14 bases between the germline ends. CDR1 and CDR2 from the germline V gene are SGHRS and YFSETQ. This CDR3 comprises 14 residues. The CDR3 spells CASSSTLGGYGYTF. CDR3 DNA: TGCGCCAGCAGCTCGACCCTGGGGGGGTATGGCTACACCTTC.

This sequence joins TRBV7-2 and TRBJ2-3; 12 bases map to TRBD2. The CDR3 spans 16 residues. With V trimmed by 4 bases and J by 4 bases, 6 bases remained unmatched. Germline CDR1 is SGHTA and CDR2 is FQGNSA. CDR3 sequence (DNA): TGTGCCAGCAGCTCTAGACTAGCGGGAGTGCCAGATACGCAGTATTTT. This encodes CASSSRLAGVPDTQYF.

The chain is built from TRBV18 and TRBJ1-4; D remains ambiguous. Germline CDR1 is KGHSH and CDR2 is LQKENI. The CDR3 covers 11 residues. Trimming pared 6 bases from V and 8 bases from J, leaving 7 bases between. This chain's CDR3 is CASSPGEKLFF. CDR3 bases: TGTGCCAGCTCCCCGGGGGAAAAACTGTTTTTT.

The chain uses TRBV9 and TRBJ2-5; D not resolved. V dropped 1 base and J dropped 1 base, with 8 bases sitting between them. Germline V gives CDR1 SGDLS, CDR2 YYNGEE. The CDR3 consists of 14 residues. The CDR3 nucleotides are TGTGCCAGCAGCGTATCGGTAGCCCAAGAGACCCAGTACTTC. It encodes CASSVSVAQETQYF. The entire variable domain, with the rest obtained from reference TRBV9 and TRBJ2-5, is as follows: DSGVTQTPKHLITATGQRVTLRCSPRSGDLSVYWYQQSLDQGLQFLIQYYNGEERAKGNILERFSAQQFPDLHSELNLSSLELGDSALYFCASSVSVAQETQYFGPGTRLLVL.

The rearrangement uses TRBV2 and TRBJ1-2, with 9 bases fitting TRBD1. V gave up 10 bases and J gave up 1 base; unmatched junction bases: 10. This CDR3 is built from 15 residues. In germline, CDR1 is SNHLY, CDR2 FYNNEI. As DNA, the CDR3 is TGTGCCATATCGTGGACAGGGGACGATAACTATGGCTACACCTTC. This codes for CAISWTGDDNYGYTF. Filled out from reference TRBV2 and TRBJ1-2, the complete variable domain reads EPEVTQTPSHQVTQMGQEVILRCVPISNHLYFYWYRQILGQKVEFLVSFYNNEISEKSEIFDDQFSVERPDGSNFTLKIRSTKLEDSAMYFCAISWTGDDNYGYTFGSGTRLTVV.

The V call is TRBV12-3 or TRBV12-4, the J call TRBJ2-2, with TRBD1 matching 7 bases. The CDR3 sequence is 13 residues long. Germline trimming cut 5 bases from V and 10 bases from J; bases unmatched to any gene: 7. The CDR3 region has the DNA TGTGCCAGCAGTCGCACAGGGGAATCGGAGCTGTTTTTT. Translated, it gives CASSRTGESELFF.

The CDR3 DNA reads as TGTGCCAGCAGCCCCGGGACAGGGAGTACAGATACGCAGTATTTT. Translation gives CASSPGTGSTDTQYF. The rearrangement links TRBV5-4 to TRBJ2-3; TRBD1 aligns across 9 bases. Germline V gene lookup returns CDR1 SGHNT and CDR2 YYREEE (reference sequence). With 4 bases clipped from V and 3 bases from J, the junction kept 6 bases outside the gene matches. The CDR3 is 15 amino acids. The full variable domain, its missing parts supplied by reference TRBV5-4 and TRBJ2-3, is ETGVTQSPTHLIKTRGQQVTLRCSSQSGHNTVSWYQQALGQGPQFIFQYYREEENGRGNFPPRFSGLQFPNYSSELNVNALELDDSALYLCASSPGTGSTDTQYFGPGTRLTVL.

This clone was observed a few times. The rearrangement uses TRBV12-3 or TRBV12-4 and TRBJ1-4, with 7 bases identical to TRBD1. The CDR3 contains 13 residues. V shed 6 bases, J shed 8 bases, and the junction held 6 bases outside the gene matches. CDR3 protein: CASSPGQREKLFF. The CDR3 coding sequence is TGTGCCAGCAGCCCGGGACAGCGGGAAAAACTGTTTTTT.

The chain combines TRBV6-6 with TRBJ1-5; D is unclear. This CDR3 spans 16 amino acids. V lost 6 bases, J lost 6 bases, and 21 bases lay in between. Per germline, CDR1 MNHNY and CDR2 SVGAGI (reference sequence). CDR3 nucleotides: TGTGCCAGCAGCCCAGAGGAAGTGTCCTATGCTCAGCCCCAGCATTTT. This sequence encodes CASSPEEVSYAQPQHF.

The chain carries TRBV3-1 (or the pseudogene TRBV3-2) and TRBJ1-2, with D possibly matching TRBD1 (6 bases). The CDR3 has 15 residues. Trimming shortened V by 0 bases and J by 7 bases, and 15 bases separated the two germline ends. Germline CDR1 and CDR2: LGHDT and YNNKEL (reference sequence). CDR3 DNA sequence: TGTGCCAGCAGCCAAGAGCGGGGGGCGTCGGCTGGCTACACCTTC. Translating gives CASSQERGASAGYTF.

The chain couples TRBV6-5 to TRBJ2-5, with unresolved D. Trimming took off 6 bases at V and 5 bases at J, with 7 bases between the two ends. The CDR3 is 11 residues long. The germline CDR1 and CDR2 sequences are MNHEY and SVGAGI. The CDR3 protein is CASSLYETQYF. The CDR3 region has the DNA TGTGCCAGCAGCCTCTACGAGACCCAGTACTTC.

The V gene is TRBV18, the J gene TRBJ2-6, with 9 bases lining up with TRBD1. Germline-derived CDR1 and CDR2 are KGHSH and LQKENI. J gave up 4 bases and V 6 bases, and 7 bases lay outside the gene matches. This CDR3 spans 16 amino acids. CDR3 bases: TGTGCCAGCTCCCCCGGACAGGGGAGAGGGGCCAACGTCCTGACTTTC. This sequence encodes CASSPGQGRGANVLTF.

In this sample, this clone turned up a few times. The J gene is TRBJ1-1, the V gene TRBV2, with TRBD1 matching over 7 bases. CDR1 and CDR2 from the germline V gene are SNHLY and FYNNEI. Trimming at V came to 4 bases and at J to 3 bases, leaving 5 bases not matched to a gene. The CDR3 totals 14 residues. DNA for the CDR3: TGTGCCAGCAGTGTCACAGGGACAGACACTGAAGCTTTCTTT. Amino acids: CASSVTGTDTEAFF.

V gene TRBV5-1 combines with J gene TRBJ2-7; D perhaps matches TRBD1 (5 bases). V lost 1 base to trimming and J lost 6 bases, with 14 bases between them. Germline V gene sequence: CDR1 SGHRS, CDR2 YFSETQ. The length of the CDR3 is 14 residues. The CDR3 nucleotides read TGCGCCAGCAGCTTGAGCGCAGGGTCGGCCGAGCAGTACTTC. It translates to CASSLSAGSAEQYF.

This clone was detected only once. The chain links TRBV5-1 to TRBJ2-7; TRBD1 matches at 8 bases. Germline assignment: CDR1 SGHRS and CDR2 YFSETQ. Trimming at V came to 4 bases and at J to 3 bases, leaving 12 bases not matched to a gene. CDR3 length equals 16 residues. CDR3 sequence reads: CASSPASGTGYYEQYF. The DNA of the CDR3 is TGCGCCAGCAGCCCTGCCTCCGGGACAGGATACTACGAGCAGTACTTC.

The chain recombines TRBV7-7 with TRBJ2-2, with 11 bases identical to TRBD2. The CDR3 is 17 amino acids. CDR1 and CDR2 (germline): SSHAT, FNYEAQ (reference sequence). V was clipped by 6 bases and J by 7 bases; unmatched bases: 13. The CDR3 DNA sequence: TGTGCCAGCAGACAGACTAGCGGGATATCTCCCGGCGGGGAGCTGTTTTTT. Translation: CASRQTSGISPGGELFF.

This sequence joins TRBV7-2 and TRBJ2-1; 9 positions agree with TRBD2. Trimming at V came to 5 bases and at J to 6 bases, leaving 11 bases not matched to a gene. Germline V gene data show CDR1 as SGHTA and CDR2 as FQGNSA. There are 16 residues in the CDR3. The CDR3 region has the DNA TGTGCCAGCAGCCCCCAAGGGGCGGGGGGGCTCAATGAGCAGTTCTTC. Its translation: CASSPQGAGGLNEQFF.